This TCR beta chain was captured in a study of blood T cell repertoires in COVID-19. Looking at the study overall: The United States, Italy and Spain supplied acute and convalescent COVID-19 samples. T cells, B-cell-depleted T cells, or PBMCs provided the cDNA or gDNA that served as material.

In the authors' methods: Estimated nucleated cell counts came from reference gene primer amplification. Assay: immunoSEQ multiplex PCR; the TCRdb copy retains only in-frame clones and omits some. That table supplies the V and J calls and clone size; D and trimming were determined from the DNA. The table includes 150,000 to 200,000 clones, nearly 85% detected once. Trimming took off 6 bases at V and 2 bases at J, with 12 bases between the two ends. The germline V gene encodes CDR1 SGHRS and CDR2 YFSETQ. This CDR3 is built from 13 residues. This clone was seen only a few times. The source of this sequence is a woman in her twenties or thirties with acute or convalescent COVID-19. Input material: peripheral blood. The rearrangement uses TRBV5-1 and TRBJ2-7; unclear D gene. The CDR3 reads CASKPLMTYEQYF. DNA of the CDR3: TGCGCCAGCAAGCCTTTAATGACCTACGAGCAGTACTTC.